This is a list of T cell receptor beta chains from one sample in a study of OX40 agonist ivuxolimab in advanced cancers. Libraries were prepared by immunoSEQ multiplex PCR; TCRdb keeps only in-frame clonotypes and omits some of them. This sample carries tens of thousands of clones, 84% of them seen once, and the ten largest clones take around 26%. The starting material was CD4+ or CD8+ T cells sorted from blood, obtained in a trial of the OX40 agonist ivuxolimab. The source is an adult with an advanced solid tumor such as melanoma, head and neck, liver or kidney cancer. The CDR3 runs from the conserved cysteine through the conserved F or W. D genes are given only for firm matches. Clone size appears in some rows only: once, few, many, or a class for an expanded clone.

NA	NA	TRBV7-9	TRBJ2-4	CASSLGPRLAKNIQYF	TGTGCCAGCAGCTTAGGACCCAGGCTAGCCAAAAACATTCAGTACTTC
NA	NA	TRBV6-5	TRBJ1-1	CASSYSEQATEAFF	TGTGCCAGCAGTTACTCAGAACAGGCCACTGAAGCTTTCTTT
TRBD2	NA	TRBV4-1	TRBJ2-7	CASSHGTSGTYEQYF	TGCGCCAGCAGCCACGGGACTAGCGGAACCTACGAGCAGTACTTC
NA	NA	TRBV7-9	TRBJ1-2	CASSLWSARTNYGYTF	TGTGCCAGCAGCTTATGGTCAGCACGAACTAACTATGGCTACACCTTC
NA	NA	TRBV28	TRBJ1-4	CASRSSVEKLFF	TGTGCCAGCAGAAGCTCAGTCGAAAAACTGTTTTTT
NA	NA	TRBV27	TRBJ1-1	CASSQEIRVGEWVTEAFF	TGTGCCAGCAGCCAAGAGATCCGGGTTGGGGAATGGGTCACTGAAGCTTTCTTT
TRBD1	NA	TRBV11-2	TRBJ1-1	CAGSQGVEYTEAFF	TGTGCCGGCAGCCAGGGGGTTGAGTACACTGAAGCTTTCTTT
TRBD2	NA	TRBV6-5	TRBJ2-5	CASSYDLAGVRETQYF	TGTGCCAGCAGTTACGACCTAGCGGGAGTGCGAGAGACCCAGTACTTC
NA	NA	TRBV5-5	TRBJ1-5	CASSFGPGSNQPQHF	NA
NA	NA	TRBV9	TRBJ2-7	CASSLTGGMTYEQYF	TGTGCCAGCAGCCTCACTGGGGGGATGACCTACGAGCAGTACTTC
NA	NA	TRBV15	TRBJ2-7	CATSRSTGSYEQYF	TGTGCCACCAGCAGATCGACGGGTTCCTACGAGCAGTACTTC
NA	NA	TRBV15	TRBJ1-5	CATSTFLGGLGQPQHF	TGTGCCACCAGCACCTTTCTGGGAGGGCTGGGGCAGCCCCAGCATTTT
NA	NA	TRBV11-3	TRBJ1-1	CASSLGGANAYTEAFF	TGTGCCAGCAGCTTAGGAGGGGCCAATGCTTACACTGAAGCTTTCTTT
TRBD2	NA	TRBV6-4	TRBJ2-2	CASSEREDSAGELFF	TGTGCCAGCAGTGAGCGGGAGGATTCGGCCGGGGAGCTGTTTTTT
TRBD1	NA	TRBV7-9	TRBJ2-7	CASSLVGTDYEQYF	TGTGCCAGCAGCTTAGTGGGGACAGACTACGAGCAGTACTTC
TRBD2	once	TRBV6-5	TRBJ2-1	CASSYGTSGYNEQFF	TGTGCCAGCAGTTACGGGACTAGCGGATACAATGAGCAGTTCTTC
TRBD1	NA	TRBV13	TRBJ2-7	CASSSAGQGYDEQYF	TGTGCCAGCAGCTCTGCGGGACAGGGGTATGACGAGCAGTACTTC
NA	NA	TRBV28	TRBJ1-2	CASSFRGAMWYGYTF	TGTGCCAGCAGTTTTAGGGGGGCCATGTGGTATGGCTACACCTTC
NA	once	TRBV21-1	TRBJ1-1	CASTGKYKRGPPNEMNTEAFF	TGTGCCAGCACCGGCAAGTACAAGAGGGGTCCCCCGAATGAAATGAACACTGAAGCTTTCTTT
TRBD1	NA	TRBV6-4	TRBJ1-1	CASSAGQGPTEAFF	TGTGCCAGCAGTGCCGGACAGGGGCCCACTGAAGCTTTCTTT
TRBD2	NA	TRBV5-6	TRBJ2-7	CASNPGLAEYEQYF	TGTGCCAGCAATCCGGGACTAGCGGAGTACGAGCAGTACTTC
NA	NA	TRBV14	TRBJ2-5	CASSPYITGNQETQYF	TGTGCCAGCAGCCCCTATATTACAGGGAACCAAGAGACCCAGTACTTC
NA	NA	TRBV6-1	TRBJ2-7	CASSEARGLSYEQYF	TGTGCCAGCAGTGAAGCGCGGGGACTCTCCTACGAGCAGTACTTC
NA	NA	TRBV1	TRBJ2-5	CTSSQGNYQETQYF	TGCACCAGCAGCCAAGGTAACTACCAAGAGACCCAGTACTTC
TRBD2	NA	TRBV7-8	TRBJ2-7	CASSHPGLAGGEQYF	TGTGCCAGCAGCCACCCAGGGCTAGCGGGAGGCGAGCAGTACTTC
TRBD1	NA	TRBV19	TRBJ1-2	CASSPGTAFSYGYTF	TGTGCCAGTAGCCCCGGGACAGCTTTCTCCTATGGCTACACCTTC
NA	NA	TRBV28	TRBJ2-7	CASSFRGTFLEQYF	TGTGCCAGCAGTTTCCGGGGTACCTTCCTCGAGCAGTACTTC
NA	NA	TRBV7-9	TRBJ2-3	CASSLATSTDTQYF	TGTGCCAGCAGCTTAGCGACAAGCACAGATACGCAGTATTTT
NA	once	TRBV2	TRBJ1-4	CASSELRQGWEKLFF	TGTGCCAGCAGTGAGCTCCGGCAGGGGTGGGAAAAACTGTTTTTT
NA	once	TRBV11-2	TRBJ2-7	CASSTEGGAAYEQYF	TGTGCCAGCAGCACAGAGGGGGGGGCAGCTTACGAGCAGTACTTC
NA	NA	TRBV28	TRBJ2-7	CASSLRGSRALYEQYF	TGTGCCAGCAGTTTAAGAGGCAGCAGGGCTTTATACGAGCAGTACTTC
NA	NA	TRBV7-9	TRBJ1-1	CASSLSTPRAGAFF	TGTGCCAGCAGCTTGTCCACGCCGCGGGCAGGAGCTTTCTTT
NA	NA	TRBV27	TRBJ2-3	CASSPGTDTQYF	TGTGCCAGCAGTCCGGGCACAGATACGCAGTATTTT
TRBD2	NA	TRBV19	TRBJ2-3	CASSTVAGLTDTQYF	TGTGCCAGTAGTACCGTAGCGGGACTCACAGATACGCAGTATTTT
TRBD2	NA	TRBV13	TRBJ2-7	CASSPFSGPYEQYF	TGTGCCAGCAGCCCCTTTAGCGGGCCCTACGAGCAGTACTTC
TRBD2	NA	TRBV4-1	TRBJ2-7	CASSQDWTSYSYEQYF	TGCGCCAGCAGCCAAGATTGGACTAGCTACTCCTACGAGCAGTACTTC
NA	NA	TRBV11-2	TRBJ2-3	CASSLDPDTQYF	TGTGCCAGCAGCTTAGATCCGGATACGCAGTATTTT
TRBD1	few	TRBV7-8	TRBJ2-2	CASSLGQGTGELFF	TGTGCCAGCAGCTTAGGACAGGGAACCGGGGAGCTGTTTTTT
NA	NA	TRBV30	TRBJ1-3	CAWSVYLDGNTIYF	TGTGCCTGGAGTGTATACTTGGATGGAAACACCATATATTTT
TRBD1	once	TRBV29-1	TRBJ2-7	CSVEVPGTGLYEQYF	TGCAGCGTTGAAGTCCCCGGGACAGGGCTTTACGAGCAGTACTTC
TRBD1	NA	TRBV7-9	TRBJ2-7	CASSLGTGIAYEQYF	TGTGCCAGCAGCTTGGGGACAGGGATCGCCTACGAGCAGTACTTC
NA	NA	TRBV5-4	TRBJ2-7	CASSLETYEQYF	TGTGCCAGCAGCTTGGAGACCTACGAGCAGTACTTC
NA	NA	TRBV7-9	TRBJ1-2	CASNLPPTF	TGTGCCAGCAACCTCCCCCCCACCTTC
TRBD1	NA	TRBV28	TRBJ2-7	CASSLRQGAYEQYF	TGTGCCAGCAGCTTGAGACAGGGGGCTTACGAGCAGTACTTC
NA	NA	TRBV7-8	TRBJ2-1	CASDLGHYTSYNEQFF	TGTGCCAGCGACTTAGGGCATTACACCTCCTACAATGAGCAGTTCTTC
NA	NA	TRBV5-1	TRBJ2-7	CASSFDKTEQYF	TGCGCCAGCAGCTTTGATAAAACGGAGCAGTACTTC